This T cell receptor (beta chain) was recovered during a study of CD8 T cells in Susac syndrome. RNA totalling about 0.5 to 1 ug underwent reverse transcription with random hexamers. TCRdb re-called the immunoSEQ multiplex PCR reads with MiXCR, one entry per CDR3 protein. Here the sample spans under 70,000 distinct CDR3 sequences, approximately 94% being singletons. This CDR3 is 16 amino acids long. The V gene's germline CDR1 is LGHDT and CDR2 YNNKEL (reference sequence). Trimming cost V 0 bases and J 0 bases, with 6 bases left between them. CD8+ and CD4+ T cells circulating in blood were sequenced for TCR beta. The CD8+ and CD4+ T cells were negatively isolated, with the TEMRA cells enriched by FACS.

The chain uses TRBV3-1 and TRBJ1-6; D remains ambiguous. This sequence was found in a human donor in good health. Source material: CD8+ T cells from PBMCs. Here the CDR3 DNA reads TGTGCCAGCAGCCAAGAAGGGAGCTCCTATAATTCACCCCTCCACTTT. As protein: CASSQEGSSYNSPLHF.